The 15 T cell receptor beta chains below were found in one sample sequenced in a study of cytomegalovirus exposure and HLA in healthy donors. Using immunoSEQ multiplex PCR, the repertoire was profiled, and TCRdb retains in-frame clones only, with some absent. Of 90,000 to 150,000 clones listed, roughly 90% are singletons. The material sequenced was PBMCs. Receptor source: a woman between 18 and 29 years old in good health and CMV-seropositive.

This clone has just one count. This sequence joins TRBV19 and TRBJ1-6; TRBD1 agrees at 8 bases. V trimming: 3 bases; J trimming: 8 bases; junction bases outside the gene matches: 9. CDR3 length: 16 residues. Per germline, CDR1 LNHDA and CDR2 SQIVND (reference sequence). The DNA for the CDR3 is TGTGCCAGTAGTATCTGGACAGGGATAGGGGATTCACCCCTCCACTTT. Protein sequence: CASSIWTGIGDSPLHF.

The chain carries TRBV6-5 and TRBJ2-3, with 7 nucleotides matching TRBD1. Germline values: CDR1 MNHEY, CDR2 SVGAGI. This CDR3 has 14 residues. V shed 5 bases and J 8 bases; nucleotides not matched to a gene: 10. In DNA form, the CDR3 reads TGTGCCAGCAGTGAACAGGGGCCCCCCGGTACGCAGTATTTT. This translates into CASSEQGPPGTQYF.

This chain joins TRBV7-9 and TRBJ2-3, with 9 nucleotides matching TRBD2. The CDR3 loop spans 17 amino acids. Germline CDR1 is SEHNR and CDR2 is FQNEAQ (reference sequence). After removal of 0 bases from V and 3 bases from J, the junction contained 7 bases not matched to a gene. DNA for the CDR3: TGTGCCAGCAGCTTAGCGGCGGGGGGGCAGAGAACAGATACGCAGTATTTT. As protein: CASSLAAGGQRTDTQYF.

The chain links TRBV6-5 to TRBJ1-2, with 7 bases that match TRBD1. V shed 0 bases and J 6 bases; nucleotides not matched to a gene: 4. This CDR3 is built from 14 residues. Per germline, CDR1 MNHEY and CDR2 SVGAGI. The CDR3 sequence is CASSYSNRGDGYTF. Here the CDR3 DNA reads TGTGCCAGCAGTTACTCTAACAGGGGTGATGGCTACACCTTC.

There are a few counts of this clone. This rearrangement joins TRBV7-2 to TRBJ1-5; TRBD1 aligns across 8 bases. Germline V gene sequence: CDR1 SGHTA, CDR2 FQGNSA. The V gene end was trimmed by 4 bases and the J gene end by 2 bases; junction bases not matched to a gene: 4. This CDR3 region has 15 residues. The chain's CDR3 is CASSSQGARNQPQHF. The CDR3 coding sequence is TGTGCCAGCAGCTCGCAGGGGGCCCGCAATCAGCCCCAGCATTTT. The variable domain in full, completed from reference TRBV7-2 and TRBJ1-5, reads GAGVSQSPSNKVTEKGKDVELRCDPISGHTALYWYRQSLGQGLEFLIYFQGNSAPDKSGLPSDRFSAERTGGSVSTLTIQRTQQEDSAVYLCASSSQGARNQPQHFGDGTRLSIL.

The rearrangement uses TRBV15 and TRBJ2-3, with D perhaps TRBD2 (6 bases). V was shortened by 6 bases and J by 7 bases, with 14 bases between the two germline ends. The CDR3 length is 13 residues. CDR1 is LNHNV and CDR2 is YYDKDF in the germline V gene (reference sequence). The CDR3 is CATRRDSTNTQYF. The CDR3 coding sequence is TGTGCCACCAGGAGGGACTCGACGAATACGCAGTATTTT.

V and J are TRBV28 and TRBJ1-5; no firm D call. The V end was cut by 3 bases, the J end by 5 bases, with 11 bases between. Germline values: CDR1 MDHEN, CDR2 SYDVKM. The CDR3 has 14 residues. The CDR3 DNA follows: TGTGCCAGCAGTTTTCGGCAGGCCTATCAGCCCCAGCATTTT. This sequence encodes CASSFRQAYQPQHF.

This clone occurred a few times. The chain uses TRBV7-2 and TRBJ2-1; 15 nucleotides match TRBD2. The J segment lost 7 bases and the V segment lost 4 bases, leaving 11 bases of the junction unmatched. The germline V gene has CDR1 SGHTA and CDR2 FQGNSA. The CDR3 runs 18 residues. CDR3 residues: CASSYGTSGRRVGNEQFF. The CDR3 bases are TGTGCCAGCAGCTATGGGACTAGCGGGAGGAGGGTTGGTAATGAGCAGTTCTTC.

The rearrangement joins TRBV4-3 to TRBJ2-2; TRBD1 matches 7 bases. This CDR3 region has 15 residues. Germline values: CDR1 LGHNA, CDR2 YSLEER. With V trimmed by 4 bases and J by 6 bases, 8 bases remained unmatched. Here the CDR3 DNA reads TGCGCCAGCAGCCGAGCTGACAGGGCGGCCGGGGAGCTGTTTTTT. Protein: CASSRADRAAGELFF.

This clone was seen a few times. The rearrangement joins TRBV6-1 to TRBJ1-5; D is uncertain. Germline V CDR1 and CDR2: MNHNS, SASEGT. V was pared by 11 bases and J by 3 bases, with 14 bases between. This CDR3 has 13 residues. CDR3 sequence reads: CAARVEVNQPQHF. DNA of the CDR3: TGTGCCGCCCGGGTAGAGGTCAATCAGCCCCAGCATTTT.

The chain couples TRBV5-1 to TRBJ2-5; 8 bases align to TRBD2. V lost 4 bases to trimming and J lost 5 bases; unmatched junction nucleotides: 10. This CDR3 region has 15 residues. Germline assignment: CDR1 SGHRS and CDR2 YFSETQ. The CDR3 loop is CASSPGGVLLETQYF. The DNA of the CDR3 is TGCGCCAGCAGCCCGGGGGGGGTGCTTCTTGAGACCCAGTACTTC.

V and J are TRBV25-1 and TRBJ1-5, with D possibly TRBD1 on 6 matching bases. V was trimmed by 10 bases and J by 5 bases, leaving 18 bases between them. Germline values: CDR1 MGHDK, CDR2 SYGVNS. This CDR3 comprises 14 residues. The CDR3 DNA is TGTGCCATCACACCGGGACATAACGATCAGCCCCAGCATTTT. Amino acid sequence: CAITPGHNDQPQHF. Variable domain in full (rest from reference TRBV25-1 and TRBJ1-5): EADIYQTPRYLVIGTGKKITLECSQTMGHDKMYWYQQDPGMELHLIHYSYGVNSTEKGDLSSESTVSRIRTEHFPLTLESARPSHTSQYLCAITPGHNDQPQHFGDGTRLSIL.

The chain employs TRBV4-1 and TRBJ2-1, with 11 bases that match TRBD2. CDR3 length: 17 amino acids. The V gene's germline CDR1 is MGHRA and CDR2 YSYEKL. V shed 10 bases, J shed 10 bases, and the junction held 21 bases outside the gene matches. CDR3: CATAQPGLAGLPEEQFF. In DNA, the CDR3 is TGCGCCACCGCGCAACCAGGACTAGCGGGTTTGCCGGAGGAGCAGTTCTTC.

The J gene is TRBJ1-1, the V gene TRBV6-1; D possibly corresponds to TRBD1 (5 bases). Germline-derived CDR1 and CDR2 are MNHNS and SASEGT. V shed 4 bases and J shed 1 base, with 10 bases lying between them. The CDR3 has 14 residues. The CDR3 spells CASSGDRRNTEAFF. In nucleotides, the CDR3 is TGTGCCAGCAGTGGAGACAGAAGGAACACTGAAGCTTTCTTT.

This chain connects TRBV10-3 to TRBJ2-5; TRBD1 is a possible D gene (6 bases). This CDR3 spans 15 amino acids. The germline CDR1 and CDR2 sequences are ENHRY and SYGVKD. Trimming shortened V by 4 bases and J by 3 bases, and 15 bases separated the two germline ends. CDR3 nucleotide sequence: TGTGCCATCAGTGGCCGGGACAACGAAGAAGAGACCCAGTACTTC. Its protein product is CAISGRDNEEETQYF.